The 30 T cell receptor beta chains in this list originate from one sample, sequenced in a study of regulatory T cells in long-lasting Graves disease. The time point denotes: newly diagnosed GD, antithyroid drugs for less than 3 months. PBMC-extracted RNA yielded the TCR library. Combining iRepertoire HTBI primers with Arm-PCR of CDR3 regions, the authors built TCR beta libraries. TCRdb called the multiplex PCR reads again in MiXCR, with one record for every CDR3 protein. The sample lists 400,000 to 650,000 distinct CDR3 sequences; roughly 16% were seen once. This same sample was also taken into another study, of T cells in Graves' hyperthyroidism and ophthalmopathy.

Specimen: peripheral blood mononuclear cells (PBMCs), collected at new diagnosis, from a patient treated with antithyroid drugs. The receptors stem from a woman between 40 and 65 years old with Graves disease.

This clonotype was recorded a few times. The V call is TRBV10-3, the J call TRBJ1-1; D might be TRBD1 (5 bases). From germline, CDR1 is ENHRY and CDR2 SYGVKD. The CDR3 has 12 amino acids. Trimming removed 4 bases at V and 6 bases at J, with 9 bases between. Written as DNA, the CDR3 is TGTGCCATCAGTGGGAGAGGGGCTGAAGCTTTCTTT. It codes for CAISGRGAEAFF.

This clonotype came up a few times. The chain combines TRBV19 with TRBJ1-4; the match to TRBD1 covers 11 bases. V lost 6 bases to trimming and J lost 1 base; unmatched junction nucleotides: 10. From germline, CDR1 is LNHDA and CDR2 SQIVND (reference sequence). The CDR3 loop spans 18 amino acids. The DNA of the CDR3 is TGTGCCAGTAGCCAAGGACAGGGGGCAAGAAGAACTAATGAAAAACTGTTTTTT. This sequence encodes CASSQGQGARRTNEKLFF.

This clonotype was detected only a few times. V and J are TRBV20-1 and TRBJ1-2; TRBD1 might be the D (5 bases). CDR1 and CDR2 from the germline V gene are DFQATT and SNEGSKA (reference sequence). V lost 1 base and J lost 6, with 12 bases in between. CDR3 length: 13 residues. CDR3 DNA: TGCAGTGCTAGAGCAGGGACTGATCATGGCTACACCTTC. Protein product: CSARAGTDHGYTF.

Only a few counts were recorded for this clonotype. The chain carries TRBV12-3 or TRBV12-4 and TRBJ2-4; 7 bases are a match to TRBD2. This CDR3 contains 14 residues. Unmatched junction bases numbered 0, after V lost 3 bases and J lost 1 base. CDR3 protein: CASSLRGAKNIQYF. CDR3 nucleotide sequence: TGTGCCAGCAGTTTGCGGGGGGCCAAAAACATTCAGTACTTC.

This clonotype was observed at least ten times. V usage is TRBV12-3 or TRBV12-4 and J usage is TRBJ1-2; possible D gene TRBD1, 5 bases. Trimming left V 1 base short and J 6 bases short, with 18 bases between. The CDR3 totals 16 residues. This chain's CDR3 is CASSLVAGSASNGYTF. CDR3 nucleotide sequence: TGTGCCAGCAGTTTAGTGGCAGGGTCGGCGTCAAATGGCTACACCTTC.

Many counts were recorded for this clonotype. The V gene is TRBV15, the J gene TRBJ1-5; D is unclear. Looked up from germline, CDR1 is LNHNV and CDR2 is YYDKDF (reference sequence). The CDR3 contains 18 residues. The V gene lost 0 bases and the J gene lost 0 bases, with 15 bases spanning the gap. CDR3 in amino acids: CATSRDTSRGLSNQPQHF. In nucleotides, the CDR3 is TGTGCCACCAGCAGAGATACTTCCCGAGGCCTTAGCAATCAGCCCCAGCATTTT.

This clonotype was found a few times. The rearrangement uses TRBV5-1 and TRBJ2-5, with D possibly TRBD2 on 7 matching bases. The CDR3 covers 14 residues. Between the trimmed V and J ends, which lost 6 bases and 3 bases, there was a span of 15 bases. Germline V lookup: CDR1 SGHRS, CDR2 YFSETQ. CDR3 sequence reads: CASTRGGGEETQYF. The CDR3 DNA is TGCGCCAGCACCAGAGGAGGGGGGGAAGAGACCCAGTACTTC.

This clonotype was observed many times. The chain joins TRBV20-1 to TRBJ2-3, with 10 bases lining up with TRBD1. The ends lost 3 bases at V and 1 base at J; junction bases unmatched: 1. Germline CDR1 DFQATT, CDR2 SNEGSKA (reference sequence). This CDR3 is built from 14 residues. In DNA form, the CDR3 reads TGCAGTGCTAGGGGGACAGGGGGCACAGATACGCAGTATTTT. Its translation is CSARGTGGTDTQYF.

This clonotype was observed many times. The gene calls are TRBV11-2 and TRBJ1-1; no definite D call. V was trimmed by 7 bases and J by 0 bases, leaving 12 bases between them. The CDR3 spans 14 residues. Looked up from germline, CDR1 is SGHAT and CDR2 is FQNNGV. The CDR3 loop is CASKREKVNTEAFF. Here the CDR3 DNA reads TGTGCCAGCAAAAGGGAGAAGGTGAACACTGAAGCTTTCTTT.

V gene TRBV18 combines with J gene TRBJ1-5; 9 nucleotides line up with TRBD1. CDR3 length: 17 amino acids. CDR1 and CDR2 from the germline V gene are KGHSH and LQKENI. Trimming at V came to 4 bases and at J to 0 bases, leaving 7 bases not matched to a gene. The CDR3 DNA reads TGTGCCAGCTCACTTACAGGGGGCTCCAATAGCAATCAGCCCCAGCATTTT. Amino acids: CASSLTGGSNSNQPQHF. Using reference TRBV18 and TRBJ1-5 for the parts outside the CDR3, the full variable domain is NAGVMQNPRHLVRRRGQEARLRCSPMKGHSHVYWYRQLPEEGLKFMVYLQKENIIDESGMPKERFSAEFPKEGPSILRIQQVVRGDSAAYFCASSLTGGSNSNQPQHFGDGTRLSIL.

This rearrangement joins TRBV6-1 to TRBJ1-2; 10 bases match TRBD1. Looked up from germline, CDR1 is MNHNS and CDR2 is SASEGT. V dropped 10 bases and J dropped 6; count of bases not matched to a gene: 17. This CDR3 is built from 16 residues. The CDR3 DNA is TGTGCCATCAGCCAAGCGGGACAGGGGTCGTTAAATGGCTACACCTTC. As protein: CAISQAGQGSLNGYTF.

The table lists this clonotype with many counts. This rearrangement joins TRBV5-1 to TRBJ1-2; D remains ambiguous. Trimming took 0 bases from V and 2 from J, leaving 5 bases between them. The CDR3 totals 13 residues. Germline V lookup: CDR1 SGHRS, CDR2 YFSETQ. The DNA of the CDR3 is TGCGCCAGCAGCTTGGTAGACAACTATGGCTACACCTTC. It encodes CASSLVDNYGYTF.

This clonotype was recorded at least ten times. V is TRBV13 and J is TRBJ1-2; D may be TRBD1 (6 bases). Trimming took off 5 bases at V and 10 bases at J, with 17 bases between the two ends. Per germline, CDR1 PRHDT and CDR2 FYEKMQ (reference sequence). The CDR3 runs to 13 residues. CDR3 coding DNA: TGTGCCAGCAGCCATCTTAAACAGGGCGACTACACCTTC. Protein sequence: CASSHLKQGDYTF. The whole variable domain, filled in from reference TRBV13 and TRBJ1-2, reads AAGVIQSPRHLIKEKRETATLKCYPIPRHDTVYWYQQGPGQDPQFLISFYEKMQSDKGSIPDRFSAQQFSDYHSELNMSSLELGDSALYFCASSHLKQGDYTFGSGTRLTVV.

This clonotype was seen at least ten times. The CDR3 region has the DNA TGTGCCAGCAGTTTAGAACCGGGAGGGAATGAGCAGTTCTTC. This encodes CASSLEPGGNEQFF. The chain has TRBV12-3 or TRBV12-4 and TRBJ2-1; TRBD2 aligns across 8 bases. The V and J ends lost 1 base and 7 bases, in that order; junction bases with no gene match: 3. The CDR3 runs 14 residues.

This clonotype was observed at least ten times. This chain's CDR3 is CASSLGLGAFF. CDR3 bases: TGTGCCAGCAGCTTAGGTTTGGGTGCTTTCTTT. The chain links TRBV11-2 to TRBJ1-1; unclear D gene. The length of the CDR3 is 11 residues. Trimming removed 1 base from V and 11 bases from J, with 8 bases in between. Germline CDR1 is SGHAT and CDR2 is FQNNGV.

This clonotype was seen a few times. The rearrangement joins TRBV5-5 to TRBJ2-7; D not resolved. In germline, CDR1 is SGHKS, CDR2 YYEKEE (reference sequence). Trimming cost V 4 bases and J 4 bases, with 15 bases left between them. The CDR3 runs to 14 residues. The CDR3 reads CASSGPSIEYEQYF. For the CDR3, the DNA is TGTGCCAGCAGCGGACCGTCGATTGAGTACGAGCAGTACTTC.

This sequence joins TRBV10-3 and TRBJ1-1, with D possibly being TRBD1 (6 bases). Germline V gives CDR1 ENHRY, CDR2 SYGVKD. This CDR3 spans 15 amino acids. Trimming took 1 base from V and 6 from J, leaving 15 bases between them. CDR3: CAISEWAGVRAEAFF. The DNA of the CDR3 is TGTGCCATCAGTGAGTGGGCAGGGGTGAGGGCTGAAGCTTTCTTT.

CDR3 in amino acids: CAIRGQINSPLHF. CDR3 nucleotide sequence: TGTGCCATCAGGGGACAGATTAATTCACCCCTCCACTTT. This chain links TRBV10-3 with TRBJ1-6; TRBD1 agrees at 7 bases. Looked up from germline, CDR1 is ENHRY and CDR2 is SYGVKD. CDR3 size: 13 residues. V shed 6 bases, J shed 6 bases, and the junction held 2 bases outside the gene matches.

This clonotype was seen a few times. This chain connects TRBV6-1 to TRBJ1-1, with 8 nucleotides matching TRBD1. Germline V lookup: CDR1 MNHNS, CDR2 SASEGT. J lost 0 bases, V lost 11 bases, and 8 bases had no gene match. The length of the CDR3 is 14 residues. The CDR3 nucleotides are TGTGCCGGTGGGACAGGAGCCTTGAACACTGAAGCTTTCTTT. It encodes CAGGTGALNTEAFF.

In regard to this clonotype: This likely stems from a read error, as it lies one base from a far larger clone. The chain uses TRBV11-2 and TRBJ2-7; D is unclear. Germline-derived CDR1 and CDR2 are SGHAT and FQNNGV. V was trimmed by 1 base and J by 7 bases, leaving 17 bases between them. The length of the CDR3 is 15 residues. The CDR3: CASSLAAILGNEQYF. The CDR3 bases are TGTGCCAGCAGCTTAGCGGCAATTCTGGGCAATGAGCAGTACTTC.

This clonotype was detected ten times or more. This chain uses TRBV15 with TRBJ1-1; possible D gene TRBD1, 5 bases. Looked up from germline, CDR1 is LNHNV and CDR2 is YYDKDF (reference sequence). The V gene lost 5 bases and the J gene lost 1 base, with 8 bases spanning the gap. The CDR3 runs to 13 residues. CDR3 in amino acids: CATSGGPNTEAFF. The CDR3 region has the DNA TGTGCCACCAGCGGGGGACCGAACACTGAAGCTTTCTTT.

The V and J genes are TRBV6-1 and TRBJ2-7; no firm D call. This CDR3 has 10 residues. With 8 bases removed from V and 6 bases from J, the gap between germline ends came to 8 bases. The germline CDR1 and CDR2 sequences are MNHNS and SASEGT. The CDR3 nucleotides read TGTGCCAGCCAGAATTTCGAGCAGTACTTC. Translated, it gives CASQNFEQYF.

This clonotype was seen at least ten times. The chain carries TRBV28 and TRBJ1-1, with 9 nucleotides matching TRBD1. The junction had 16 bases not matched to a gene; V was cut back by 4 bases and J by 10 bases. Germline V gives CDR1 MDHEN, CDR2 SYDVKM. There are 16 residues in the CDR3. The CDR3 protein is CASSSLGWDRVSGAFF. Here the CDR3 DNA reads TGTGCCAGCAGTTCCTTGGGGTGGGACAGGGTTTCAGGAGCTTTCTTT.

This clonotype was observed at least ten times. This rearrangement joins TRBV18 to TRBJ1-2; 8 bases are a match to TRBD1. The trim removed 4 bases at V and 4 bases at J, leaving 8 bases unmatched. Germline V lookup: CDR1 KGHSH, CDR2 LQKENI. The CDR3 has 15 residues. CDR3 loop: CASSRGQAVGYGYTF. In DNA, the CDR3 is TGTGCCAGCTCACGGGGACAGGCAGTAGGCTATGGCTACACCTTC.

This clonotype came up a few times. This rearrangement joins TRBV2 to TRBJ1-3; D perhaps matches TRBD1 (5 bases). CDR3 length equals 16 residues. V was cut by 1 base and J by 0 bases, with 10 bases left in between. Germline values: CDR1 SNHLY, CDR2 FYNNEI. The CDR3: CASSEGQGRSGNTIYF. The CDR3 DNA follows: TGTGCCAGCAGTGAAGGTCAGGGACGCTCTGGAAACACCATATATTTT.

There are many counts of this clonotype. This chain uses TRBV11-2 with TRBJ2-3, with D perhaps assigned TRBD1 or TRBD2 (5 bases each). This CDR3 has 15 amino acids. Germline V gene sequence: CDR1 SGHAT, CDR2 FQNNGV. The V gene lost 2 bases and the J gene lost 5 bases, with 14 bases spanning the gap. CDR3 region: CASSLRGRAGDTQYF. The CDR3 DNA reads TGTGCCAGCAGCTTAAGGGGACGAGCAGGAGATACGCAGTATTTT.

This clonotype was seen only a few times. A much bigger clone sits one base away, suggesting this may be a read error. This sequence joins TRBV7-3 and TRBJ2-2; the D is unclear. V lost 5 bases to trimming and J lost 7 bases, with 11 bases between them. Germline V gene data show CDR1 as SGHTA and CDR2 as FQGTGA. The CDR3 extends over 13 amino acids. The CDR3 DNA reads TGTGCCAGCAGCCCCCCAGGCGGCGGGGAGCTGTTTTTT. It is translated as CASSPPGGGELFF.

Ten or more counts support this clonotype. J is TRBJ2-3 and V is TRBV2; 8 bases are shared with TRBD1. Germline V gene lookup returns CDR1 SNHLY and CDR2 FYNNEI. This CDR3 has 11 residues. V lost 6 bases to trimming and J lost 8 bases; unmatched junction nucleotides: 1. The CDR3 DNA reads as TGTGCCAGCAGCCAGGGGGCTACGCAGTATTTT. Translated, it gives CASSQGATQYF.

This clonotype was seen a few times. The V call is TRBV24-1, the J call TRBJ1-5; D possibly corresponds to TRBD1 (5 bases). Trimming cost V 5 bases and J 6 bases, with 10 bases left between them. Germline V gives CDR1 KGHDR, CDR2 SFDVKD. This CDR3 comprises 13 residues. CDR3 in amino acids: CATSGGDAQPQHF. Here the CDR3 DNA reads TGTGCCACCAGTGGAGGGGATGCTCAGCCCCAGCATTTT.

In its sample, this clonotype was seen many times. The CDR3 here is CAISQRSADTQYF. In DNA, the CDR3 is TGTGCCATCTCTCAGAGGAGCGCAGATACGCAGTATTTT. The chain employs TRBV6-1 and TRBJ2-3; D gene uncertain. V was clipped by 10 bases and J by 4 bases, with 15 bases between them. CDR1 is MNHNS, CDR2 SASEGT, per germline. The CDR3 covers 13 residues.